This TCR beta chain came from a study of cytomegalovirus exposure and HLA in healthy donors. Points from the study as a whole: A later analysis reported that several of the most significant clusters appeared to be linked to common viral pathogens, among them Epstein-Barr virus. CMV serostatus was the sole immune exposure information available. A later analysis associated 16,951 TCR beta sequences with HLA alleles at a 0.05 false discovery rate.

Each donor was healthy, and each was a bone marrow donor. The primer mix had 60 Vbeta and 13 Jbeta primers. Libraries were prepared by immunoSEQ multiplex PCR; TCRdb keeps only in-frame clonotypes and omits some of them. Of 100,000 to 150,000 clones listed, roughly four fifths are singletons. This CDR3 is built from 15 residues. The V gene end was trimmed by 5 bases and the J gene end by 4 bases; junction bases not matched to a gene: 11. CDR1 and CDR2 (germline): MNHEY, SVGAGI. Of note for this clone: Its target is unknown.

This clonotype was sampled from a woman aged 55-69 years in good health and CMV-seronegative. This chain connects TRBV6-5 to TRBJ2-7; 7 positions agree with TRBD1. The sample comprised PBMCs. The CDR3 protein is CASSAPNRGRYEQYF. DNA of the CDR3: TGTGCCAGCAGTGCACCCAACAGGGGCCGGTACGAGCAGTACTTC.